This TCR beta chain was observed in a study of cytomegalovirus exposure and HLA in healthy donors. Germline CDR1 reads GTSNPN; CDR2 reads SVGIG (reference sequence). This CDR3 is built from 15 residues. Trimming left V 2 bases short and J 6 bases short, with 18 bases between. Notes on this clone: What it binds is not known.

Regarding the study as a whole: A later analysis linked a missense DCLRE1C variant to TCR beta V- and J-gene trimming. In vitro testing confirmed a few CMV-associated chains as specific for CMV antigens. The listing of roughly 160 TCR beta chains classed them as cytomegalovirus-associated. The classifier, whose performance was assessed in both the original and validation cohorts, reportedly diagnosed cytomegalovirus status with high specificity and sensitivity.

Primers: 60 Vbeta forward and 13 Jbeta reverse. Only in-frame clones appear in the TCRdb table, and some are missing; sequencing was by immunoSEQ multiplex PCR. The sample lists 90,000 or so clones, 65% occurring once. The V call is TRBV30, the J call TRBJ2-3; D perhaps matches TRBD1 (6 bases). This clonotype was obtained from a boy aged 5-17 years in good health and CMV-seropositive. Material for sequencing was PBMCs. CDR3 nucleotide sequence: TGTGCCTGGAGTAGGGGGAATGGGAGAACGGATACGCAGTATTTT. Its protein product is CAWSRGNGRTDTQYF. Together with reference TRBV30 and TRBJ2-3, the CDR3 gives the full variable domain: SQTIHQWPATLVQPVGSPLSLECTVEGTSNPNLYWYRQAAGRGLQLLFYSVGIGQISSEVPQNLSASRPQDRQFILSSKKLLLSDSGFYLCAWSRGNGRTDTQYFGPGTRLTVL.